This section outlines one T cell receptor beta chain sequence together with its context. These data are taken from a study of CD8 T cells in Susac syndrome. Trimming left V 1 base short and J 0 bases short, with 10 bases between. Germline-derived CDR1 and CDR2 are SGHTA and FQGNSA. This CDR3 is built from 15 residues. The CD8+ and CD4+ T cells were isolated magnetically using a negative isolation approach, whereas the TEMRA cells were enriched by FACS. With random hexamers, about 0.45 to 1 ug RNA was reverse transcribed. A multiplex approach, immunoSEQ multiplex PCR, amplified TCR beta CDR3 across 54 Vbeta and 13 Jbeta. TCRdb passed the immunoSEQ multiplex PCR reads through MiXCR, listing each CDR3 protein once. The table includes around 170,000 distinct CDR3 sequences, 85% to 95% detected once.

Specimen: CD8+ T cells from PBMCs. This sequence was found in a human donor with multiple sclerosis. The chain uses TRBV7-2 and TRBJ2-7; D is possibly TRBD1 (6 bases). In DNA form, the CDR3 reads TGTGCCAGCAGCTTAGACCGGGACAACTCCTACGAGCAGTACTTC. Protein product: CASSLDRDNSYEQYF.